This T cell receptor (beta chain) was sequenced for a study of siplizumab effects on memory and regulatory T cells. A 37°C coculture lasting 6 days was applied to the mixed lymphocyte reaction cells. Remarks on this clone: Its antigen remains unknown.

Produced via immunoSEQ multiplex PCR; TCRdb's table is partial and in-frame only. The data contain almost 15,000 clones, around 43% of them singletons. Overall study findings and caveats: Versus more than 25% in controls, the mappable alloreactive CD4+ clones averaged 68.8% Treg-derived with siplizumab. The authors did not confirm suppressive function in proliferating Tregs from siplizumab cultures. An assignable phenotype, naive or memory, was missing from roughly 83-96% of proliferating CD4+ or CD8+ clones. The study found that siplizumab significantly reduced alloreactive sequences traceable to unstimulated CD4+ memory cells.

The CDR3 totals 17 residues. CDR1 and CDR2 (germline): LNHDA, SQIVND (reference sequence). Trimming cost V 1 base and J 2 bases; bases outside gene matches: 7. This TCR was recovered from a human donor in good health; the cells came from an allogeneic mixed lymphocyte reaction. Some clones in this sample may be carry-over from other donors' samples. V usage is TRBV19 and J usage is TRBJ2-7; 11 positions match TRBD2. Sequenced: CFSE-low (dividing) CD4+ T cells sorted from an allogeneic mixed lymphocyte reaction. Here the CDR3 DNA reads TGTGCCAGTAGTATAGGGCTAGCGGGAGGCCTTACCTACGAGCAGTACTTC. This encodes CASSIGLAGGLTYEQYF.